The 32 T cell receptor beta chains below all came from one sample that was sequenced in a study of T cells after yellow fever vaccination. TCRdb reprocessed the 5' RACE reads via MiXCR and lists one record per CDR3 protein. The table includes hundreds of thousands of distinct CDR3 sequences, about an eighth detected once. The starting material was CD4+ T cells sorted from PBMCs, obtained 15 days after the yellow fever booster vaccination. These receptors were obtained from a man younger than 35 who received the YFV17D yellow fever vaccine.

The chain has TRBV12-3 or TRBV12-4 and TRBJ1-5, with TRBD1 identical over 7 bases. This CDR3 contains 13 residues. V was clipped by 6 bases and J by 7 bases; unmatched bases: 6. CDR3 nucleotide sequence: TGTGCCAGCAGGAGACAGGGAAGACAGCCCCAGCATTTT. Translation gives CASRRQGRQPQHF.

Ten or more counts support this clonotype. The chain recombines TRBV7-8 with TRBJ2-6, with no clear D. V was trimmed by 3 bases and J by 0 bases, leaving 0 bases between them. Per the germline V gene, CDR1 is SGHVS and CDR2 is FQNEAQ. CDR3 size: 13 residues. CDR3 in amino acids: CASSFSGANVLTF. CDR3 nucleotides: TGTGCCAGCAGCTTCTCTGGGGCCAACGTCCTGACTTTC.

The gene calls are TRBV3-1 and TRBJ1-6; D is possibly TRBD1 (6 bases). In germline, CDR1 is LGHDT, CDR2 YNNKEL (reference sequence). The CDR3 loop spans 13 amino acids. With 3 bases removed from V and 14 bases from J, the gap between germline ends came to 14 bases. CDR3 bases: TGTGCCAGCAGCCACAACGAACAGGGAACCCTCCACTTT. This gives the protein CASSHNEQGTLHF.

This clonotype came up many times. The rearrangement uses TRBV5-1 and TRBJ1-1; D gene unclear. V lost 5 bases, J lost 5 bases, and 19 bases lay in between. The germline V gene encodes CDR1 SGHRS and CDR2 YFSETQ. This CDR3 is 15 amino acids long. The CDR3 spells CASSLLLGKETEAFF. DNA for the CDR3: TGCGCCAGCAGTTTACTATTGGGAAAAGAGACTGAAGCTTTCTTT.

The chain couples TRBV5-1 to TRBJ1-2; D is possibly TRBD1 (6 bases). Trimming shortened V by 4 bases and J by 8 bases, and 21 bases separated the two germline ends. The CDR3 is 15 residues long. CDR1 is SGHRS, CDR2 YFSETQ, per germline. CDR3 residues: CASSVTGGAVEGYTF. The CDR3 coding sequence is TGCGCCAGCAGCGTGACTGGGGGCGCGGTTGAAGGCTACACCTTC.

The sample holds a few counts of this clonotype. CDR3 region: CASSLVGAGWGDEQFF. The DNA for the CDR3 is TGTGCCAGCAGCTTGGTGGGAGCGGGTTGGGGCGATGAGCAGTTCTTC. The chain carries TRBV5-4 and TRBJ2-1, with D possibly matching TRBD2 (6 bases). This CDR3 comprises 16 residues. Trimming took 0 bases from V and 8 from J, leaving 18 bases between them. CDR1 is SGHNT and CDR2 is YYREEE in the germline V gene (reference sequence).

The chain employs TRBV20-1 and TRBJ2-3, with 11 bases lining up with TRBD2. The germline CDR1 and CDR2 sequences are DFQATT and SNEGSKA (reference sequence). This CDR3 spans 14 amino acids. Trimming took 7 bases from V and 4 from J; bases not matched to a gene: 7. In DNA, the CDR3 is TGCAGTGGCCAACTAGCGGGGGTGTCAGATACGCAGTATTTT. This codes for CSGQLAGVSDTQYF.

This clonotype was counted a few times. This chain uses TRBV9 with TRBJ1-2, with D possibly matching TRBD1 (5 bases). The V gene's germline CDR1 is SGDLS and CDR2 YYNGEE. With 3 bases removed from V and 8 bases from J, the gap between germline ends came to 17 bases. The CDR3 loop spans 14 amino acids. The CDR3 DNA is TGTGCCAGCAGCGCCCAGGACATAGGAGTCGGCTACACCTTC. Encoded protein: CASSAQDIGVGYTF.

This clonotype appeared many times. This chain links TRBV4-3 with TRBJ2-3, with 7 bases fitting TRBD2. This CDR3 has 16 residues. The J segment lost 2 bases and the V segment lost 0 bases, leaving 5 bases of the junction unmatched. Looked up from germline, CDR1 is LGHNA and CDR2 is YSLEER. CDR3 loop: CASSQDGAGITDTQYF. The CDR3 DNA reads TGCGCCAGCAGCCAAGACGGAGCGGGGATCACAGATACGCAGTATTTT.

Only a few counts were recorded for this clonotype. V is TRBV5-1 and J is TRBJ1-4; perhaps TRBD1 as D (5 bases). CDR3 length equals 15 residues. The V end was cut by 4 bases, the J end by 0 bases, with 10 bases between. The germline V gene encodes CDR1 SGHRS and CDR2 YFSETQ. The CDR3 region is CASSRDSSTNEKLFF. Written as DNA, the CDR3 is TGCGCCAGCAGCCGAGACAGTTCAACTAATGAAAAACTGTTTTTT.

This clonotype has more than one count but fewer than ten. The chain carries TRBV7-2 and TRBJ2-2, with 11 nucleotides matching TRBD1. After removal of 6 bases from V and 7 bases from J, the junction contained 10 bases not matched to a gene. CDR1 and CDR2 (germline): SGHTA, FQGNSA. This CDR3 has 16 amino acids. CDR3 loop: CASRRGTGGSVGELFF. CDR3 nucleotide sequence: TGTGCCAGCAGACGCGGGACAGGGGGTAGTGTCGGGGAGCTGTTTTTT.

This clonotype showed up just a few times. The J gene is TRBJ2-5, the V gene TRBV4-1, with D possibly matching TRBD1 (6 bases). The ends were cut back, 0 bases at V and 6 bases at J, with 17 bases in the middle. Germline-derived CDR1 and CDR2 are MGHRA and YSYEKL. The CDR3 extends over 16 amino acids. In nucleotides, the CDR3 is TGCGCCAGCAGCCAAGAACGGCAGGGGCAATCGAAGACCCAGTACTTC. It is translated as CASSQERQGQSKTQYF.

This clonotype was counted between two and nine times. The chain is built from TRBV7-9 and TRBJ1-2; D is ambiguous. The CDR3 contains 13 residues. The germline V and J ends were trimmed by 3 bases and 2 bases, with 7 bases remaining between them. Germline assignment: CDR1 SEHNR and CDR2 FQNEAQ (reference sequence). The DNA of the CDR3 is TGTGCCAGCAGCTTGGTCGTCAACTATGGCTACACCTTC. It yields the protein CASSLVVNYGYTF.

The chain has TRBV29-1 and TRBJ1-2; TRBD1 matches 7 bases. Germline values: CDR1 SQVTM, CDR2 ANQGSEA. V shed 5 bases and J 0 bases; nucleotides not matched to a gene: 0. CDR3 length: 12 residues. CDR3 sequence (DNA): TGCAGCGTTCAGGGGGCTAACTATGGCTACACCTTC. Its translation is CSVQGANYGYTF.

This clonotype was found many times. This chain connects TRBV6-6 to TRBJ2-1, with 11 bases matching TRBD2. From germline, CDR1 is MNHNY and CDR2 SVGAGI (reference sequence). This CDR3 comprises 17 residues. After removal of 4 bases from V and 7 bases from J, the junction contained 12 bases not matched to a gene. In DNA, the CDR3 is TGTGCCAGCAGTTCCCCTCCGACTAGCGGGGCCCTTAATGAGCAGTTCTTC. It encodes CASSSPPTSGALNEQFF.

This clonotype has more than one count but fewer than ten. This chain uses TRBV23-1 with TRBJ2-2; TRBD1 agrees at 9 bases. Being an ORF, TRBV23-1 has a function that is uncertain. The CDR3 loop spans 15 amino acids. V lost 3 bases to trimming and J lost 6 bases; unmatched junction nucleotides: 5. The chain's CDR3 is CASSHGTGRPGELFF. The CDR3, as DNA: TGCGCCAGCAGTCATGGGACAGGGAGGCCCGGGGAGCTGTTTTTT.

This chain uses TRBV4-2 with TRBJ1-2, with D perhaps TRBD1 (5 bases). V was clipped by 1 base and J by 4 bases, with 19 bases between them. Germline CDR1 is LGHNA and CDR2 is YNFKEQ. This CDR3 spans 17 amino acids. CDR3 protein: CASSQAISSEGSYGYTF. CDR3 DNA sequence: TGTGCCAGCAGCCAAGCAATTTCGTCGGAGGGGAGCTATGGCTACACCTTC.

This clonotype was picked up a small number of times. The CDR3 loop reads CASSPIGHGELFF. CDR3 coding DNA: TGTGCCAGCTCACCTATCGGGCACGGGGAGCTGTTTTTT. The rearrangement links TRBV18 to TRBJ2-2; D remains unclear. V lost 3 bases and J lost 7, with 9 bases in between. Germline V gives CDR1 KGHSH, CDR2 LQKENI. The CDR3 contains 13 residues.

This clonotype was observed a handful of times. The chain links TRBV3-1 to TRBJ1-2; D is unclear. The germline gives CDR1 LGHDT, CDR2 YNNKEL (reference sequence). CDR3 length: 13 amino acids. V lost 1 base, J lost 0 bases, and 3 bases lay in between. The CDR3 here is CASSQATNYGYTF. The CDR3, as DNA: TGTGCCAGCAGCCAAGCCACTAACTATGGCTACACCTTC. The whole variable domain, remainder taken from reference TRBV3-1 and TRBJ1-2, is DTAVSQTPKYLVTQMGNDKSIKCEQNLGHDTMYWYKQDSKKFLKIMFSYNNKELIINETVPNRFSPKSPDKAHLNLHINSLELGDSAVYFCASSQATNYGYTFGSGTRLTVV.

This chain uses TRBV6-1 with TRBJ1-1; D is uncertain. Trimming pared 7 bases from V and 1 base from J, leaving 19 bases between. CDR3 length: 16 amino acids. The germline gives CDR1 MNHNS, CDR2 SASEGT. CDR3 coding DNA: TGTGCCAGCATCACGTTGTCGTCGGGCAGGAACACTGAAGCTTTCTTT. This gives the protein CASITLSSGRNTEAFF.

This sequence joins TRBV20-1 and TRBJ2-1, with 7 bases fitting TRBD1. J lost 4 bases, V lost 3 bases, and 6 bases had no gene match. The V gene's germline CDR1 is DFQATT and CDR2 SNEGSKA (reference sequence). This CDR3 region has 14 residues. This CDR3 reads CSARKGALYNEQFF. The DNA for the CDR3 is TGCAGTGCTAGGAAGGGGGCTCTATACAATGAGCAGTTCTTC.

V gene TRBV7-9 combines with J gene TRBJ1-1; D perhaps matches TRBD1 (5 bases). The CDR3 loop spans 15 amino acids. CDR1 SEHNR and CDR2 FQNEAQ come from the germline V gene (reference sequence). Between the trimmed V and J ends, which lost 6 bases and 0 bases, there was a span of 14 bases. CDR3 sequence (DNA): TGTGCCAGCAGATACTCGTCGGGGGTGAACACTGAAGCTTTCTTT. Translated: CASRYSSGVNTEAFF.

This clonotype showed up just a few times. The V call is TRBV15, the J call TRBJ2-7; D is unresolved. V lost 1 base and J 1 base, leaving 5 bases between the germline ends. The CDR3 contains 13 residues. The V gene's germline CDR1 is LNHNV and CDR2 YYDKDF (reference sequence). The CDR3 loop is CATSRAQSYEQYV. The DNA of the CDR3 is TGTGCCACCAGCAGAGCCCAGTCCTACGAGCAGTACGTC.

This rearrangement joins TRBV29-1 to TRBJ2-2; possibly TRBD2 for D (5 bases). V shed 7 bases and J shed 0 bases, with 12 bases lying between them. Germline V gene lookup returns CDR1 SQVTM and CDR2 ANQGSEA. This CDR3 spans 14 amino acids. CDR3 DNA: TGCAGCGCCGCTTGGACTGCGAACACCGGGGAGCTGTTTTTT. Translation: CSAAWTANTGELFF.

In this sample, this clonotype turned up many times. The V call is TRBV7-7, the J call TRBJ2-5, with D uncertain. In germline, CDR1 is SSHAT, CDR2 FNYEAQ (reference sequence). The CDR3 has 13 residues. V was clipped by 1 base and J by 5 bases, with 8 bases between them. For the CDR3, the DNA is TGTGCCAGCAGCTTAGGAGAAAAGGAGACCCAGTACTTC. Its protein product is CASSLGEKETQYF.

This rearrangement joins TRBV4-2 to TRBJ1-2; 7 bases are shared with TRBD1. The ends lost 3 bases at V and 2 bases at J; junction bases unmatched: 9. Germline assignment: CDR1 LGHNA and CDR2 YNFKEQ. This CDR3 spans 16 amino acids. The CDR3: CASSQSGQVGNYGYTF. The CDR3 DNA sequence: TGTGCCAGCAGCCAGAGCGGACAGGTGGGGAACTATGGCTACACCTTC.

There are a few counts of this clonotype. V usage is TRBV7-8 and J usage is TRBJ2-1; D is undetermined. V lost 5 bases to trimming and J lost 10 bases, with 15 bases between them. Per the germline V gene, CDR1 is SGHVS and CDR2 is FQNEAQ. The CDR3 totals 13 residues. The CDR3 is CASSTSRIREQFF. In nucleotides, the CDR3 is TGTGCCAGCAGCACCAGCAGGATCCGGGAGCAGTTCTTC.

The genes are TRBV11-2 and TRBJ1-3, with D perhaps matching TRBD1 (5 bases). CDR1 is SGHAT and CDR2 is FQNNGV in the germline V gene. The CDR3 sequence is 16 residues long. V was trimmed by 8 bases and J by 0 bases, leaving 17 bases between them. In DNA form, the CDR3 reads TGTGCCAGCGAGCTGGGGCAGCCTTTCTCTGGAAACACCATATATTTT. Protein sequence: CASELGQPFSGNTIYF.

This clonotype came up a few times. J is TRBJ1-1 and V is TRBV7-8, with D hard to call. CDR1 is SGHVS and CDR2 is FQNEAQ in the germline V gene. The length of the CDR3 is 11 residues. Trimming took 3 bases from V and 8 from J, leaving 7 bases between them. CDR3 sequence reads: CASSLSVEAFF. The CDR3 bases are TGTGCCAGCAGCTTGTCAGTCGAAGCTTTCTTT.

This clonotype has just a few counts. V and J are TRBV5-1 and TRBJ2-6; D is perhaps TRBD1 (5 bases). Trimming removed 4 bases at V and 1 base at J, with 12 bases between. Germline CDR1 SGHRS, CDR2 YFSETQ. This CDR3 comprises 16 residues. The CDR3 loop reads CASSARSGSGANVLTF. CDR3 in DNA: TGCGCCAGCAGCGCTCGATCAGGGTCTGGGGCCAACGTCCTGACTTTC.

This clonotype was picked up a small number of times. The CDR3 region is CASSSTGVGSDTQYF. CDR3 nucleotides: TGTGCCAGCAGTTCGACCGGGGTGGGGAGCGACACGCAGTATTTT. The genes are TRBV28 and TRBJ2-3; a possible D gene is TRBD2 (5 bases). The CDR3 spans 15 residues. V shed 4 bases and J shed 9 bases, with 20 bases lying between them. CDR1 and CDR2 (germline): MDHEN, SYDVKM.

The rearrangement uses TRBV30 and TRBJ1-5; no firm D call. This CDR3 comprises 13 residues. Trimming took off 1 base at V and 0 bases at J, with 4 bases between the two ends. Germline lookup yields CDR1 GTSNPN and CDR2 SVGIG (reference sequence). CDR3 bases: TGTGCCTGGAGTGGAGGTAGCAATCAGCCCCAGCATTTT. Its protein is CAWSGGSNQPQHF.